The 14 T cell receptor beta chains in this list originate from one sample, sequenced in a study of cytomegalovirus exposure and HLA in healthy donors. Use of 60 Vbeta and 13 Jbeta primers characterized the PCR. Libraries were prepared by immunoSEQ multiplex PCR; TCRdb keeps only in-frame clonotypes and omits some of them. The table shows 150,000 to 200,000 clones, with roughly 70% occurring only once. The sample consisted of PBMCs. All receptors derive from a man aged 25-45 years in good health and CMV-seropositive.

This sequence joins TRBV7-8 and TRBJ1-3; maybe TRBD1 (5 bases). The CDR3 consists of 17 residues. In germline, CDR1 is SGHVS, CDR2 FQNEAQ. Trimming took 4 bases from V and 2 from J, leaving 18 bases between them. The CDR3 DNA reads TGTGCCAGCAGCTCCCGCCTACCACAGGTAGCTGGAAACACCATATATTTT. Translation gives CASSSRLPQVAGNTIYF. Full variable domain (missing parts from reference TRBV7-8 and TRBJ1-3): GAGVSQSPRYKVAKRGQDVALRCDPISGHVSLFWYQQALGQGPEFLTYFQNEAQLDKSGLPSDRFFAERPEGSVSTLKIQRTQQEDSAVYLCASSSRLPQVAGNTIYFGEGSWLTVV.

The gene calls are TRBV10-3 and TRBJ1-2; D might be TRBD1 (6 bases). The length of the CDR3 is 17 residues. V shed 8 bases and J shed 1 base, with 23 bases lying between them. In germline, CDR1 is ENHRY, CDR2 SYGVKD. The CDR3 bases are TGTGCCATCGCCGAACCAACAAAGACAGGCAATAACTATGGCTACACCTTC. It specifies CAIAEPTKTGNNYGYTF.

DNA for the CDR3: TGTGCCAGCAGTGAAGGCAGGACTCCAACCTACGAGCAGTACTTC. Translating gives CASSEGRTPTYEQYF. The chain joins TRBV25-1 to TRBJ2-7; D is possibly TRBD2 (5 bases). Trimming took 2 bases from V and 2 from J, leaving 13 bases between them. Germline V gene lookup returns CDR1 MGHDK and CDR2 SYGVNS. This CDR3 contains 15 residues.

The gene calls are TRBV4-2 and TRBJ2-1; 7 bases fit TRBD2. The germline V gene encodes CDR1 LGHNA and CDR2 YNFKEQ. This CDR3 comprises 16 residues. Trimming cost V 0 bases and J 3 bases; bases outside gene matches: 5. Here the CDR3 DNA reads TGTGCCAGCAGCCAAGAATCGTCTAGCGGCTACAATGAGCAGTTCTTC. Amino acids: CASSQESSSGYNEQFF.

J is TRBJ2-5 and V is TRBV2; TRBD1 matches at 9 bases. The CDR3 spans 12 residues. J was trimmed by 5 bases and V by 10 bases; bases with no gene match: 5. Germline V gene data show CDR1 as SNHLY and CDR2 as FYNNEI. This CDR3 is CATSDRGETQYF. Written as DNA, the CDR3 is TGTGCCACATCAGACAGGGGGGAGACCCAGTACTTC.

V usage is TRBV16 and J usage is TRBJ1-1; D gene unclear. Per the germline V gene, CDR1 is KGHSY and CDR2 is FQNENV. V lost 4 bases and J lost 3, with 12 bases in between. The CDR3 is made up of 14 amino acids. For the CDR3, the DNA is TGTGCCAGCAGCCGTATTCAGGATCACACTGAAGCTTTCTTT. Translating it yields CASSRIQDHTEAFF.

This clone was seen more than once but under ten times. The chain carries TRBV27 and TRBJ2-5; 9 bases match TRBD2. The germline V gene has CDR1 MNHEY and CDR2 SMNVEV (reference sequence). The CDR3 length is 16 residues. V gave up 0 bases and J gave up 5 bases; unmatched junction bases: 7. In DNA form, the CDR3 reads TGTGCCAGCAGTTTATCTAGGACTAGCGTCAGGGAGACCCAGTACTTC. Amino acid sequence: CASSLSRTSVRETQYF.

J is TRBJ2-4 and V is TRBV30; 7 nucleotides line up with TRBD1. J gave up 0 bases and V 5 bases, and 7 bases lay outside the gene matches. CDR1 is GTSNPN and CDR2 is SVGIG in the germline V gene (reference sequence). The CDR3 loop spans 15 amino acids. CDR3 in amino acids: CAWGPGGLAKNIQYF. In DNA, the CDR3 is TGTGCCTGGGGCCCAGGGGGTCTAGCCAAAAACATTCAGTACTTC.

This chain joins TRBV29-1 and TRBJ2-3; 8 nucleotides align to TRBD1. Trimming cost V 7 bases and J 5 bases; bases outside gene matches: 5. Per germline, CDR1 SQVTM and CDR2 ANQGSEA. This CDR3 is built from 12 residues. The CDR3 sequence is CSGRTGLDTQYF. CDR3 in DNA: TGCAGCGGACGGACAGGGCTAGATACGCAGTATTTT.

The V gene is TRBV6-5, the J gene TRBJ1-2; no reliable D call. The V gene's germline CDR1 is MNHEY and CDR2 SVGAGI. V was trimmed by 0 bases and J by 8 bases, leaving 16 bases between them. The CDR3 sequence is 15 residues long. The CDR3 protein is CASSYSNQALGGYTF. In DNA, the CDR3 is TGTGCCAGCAGTTACTCGAACCAGGCACTCGGAGGCTACACCTTC.

The chain couples TRBV11-3 to TRBJ2-2; 10 bases map to TRBD2. Germline CDR1 SGHNT, CDR2 YENEEA. The CDR3 is made up of 18 amino acids. The V and J ends lost 5 bases and 2 bases, in that order; junction bases with no gene match: 11. CDR3 nucleotides: TGTGCCAGCAGCCCCCGGGTAGCGGGAGGAAAAAACACCGGGGAGCTGTTTTTT. The encoded protein is CASSPRVAGGKNTGELFF.

The J gene is TRBJ1-4, the V gene TRBV28, with 8 bases lining up with TRBD1. With 5 bases clipped from V and 8 bases from J, the junction kept 16 bases outside the gene matches. Germline V CDR1 and CDR2: MDHEN, SYDVKM. This CDR3 has 17 residues. The CDR3 DNA reads TGTGCCAGCAGTAATACCTTCCGACAGGGGCGATGGGAAAAACTGTTTTTT. Translating it yields CASSNTFRQGRWEKLFF.

The rearrangement links TRBV19 to TRBJ1-4, with D possibly being TRBD1 (5 bases). CDR3 length: 13 amino acids. Per the germline V gene, CDR1 is LNHDA and CDR2 is SQIVND (reference sequence). Trimming stripped 4 bases from V and 8 bases from J, with 11 bases between. In nucleotides, the CDR3 is TGTGCCAGTAGTACAGGGATGGGAGAAAAACTGTTTTTT. It yields the protein CASSTGMGEKLFF.

The CDR3, as DNA: TGTGCCAGCAGTGGCAGGGGTGAGACCCAGTACTTC. It translates to CASSGRGETQYF. V gene TRBV6-1 combines with J gene TRBJ2-5; D may be TRBD1 (6 bases). The CDR3 has 12 amino acids. In germline, CDR1 is MNHNS, CDR2 SASEGT. V lost 4 bases, J lost 5 bases, and 8 bases lay in between.